In its sample, the clone carrying this T cell receptor (beta chain) was seen many times. Its antigen is undetermined. The sample originates from a study of post-analysis software for immune sequencing data. Built from TCR beta cDNA, the libraries had unique molecular identifiers in them. Each sample of roughly 0.9 to 10 million input T cells yielded approximately 500,000 cDNA molecules, so each molecule approximated one T cell. One entry per CDR3 protein, called by TCRdb with MiXCR from the PCR reads. The sample has some 240,000 distinct CDR3 sequences; about 38% are singletons. Study-wide findings and caveats: Multiple sclerosis patients showed significantly lower normalized Chao1 diversity than controls did. Relative to controls, patients had roughly five TRBV segments at higher frequency, with TRBV5-6, TRBV5-1 and TRBV20-1 among these.

V shed 4 bases and J shed 0 bases, with 13 bases lying between them. This CDR3 has 16 amino acids. Germline values: CDR1 LGHNA, CDR2 YNFKEQ. This rearrangement joins TRBV4-2 to TRBJ1-5; D perhaps matches TRBD1 (5 bases). This TCR derives from a girl aged 10-17 years with multiple sclerosis. Material for sequencing was blood. The CDR3 DNA reads as TGTGCCAGCAGCCCGGGCGGGGCGCATAGCAATCAGCCCCAGCATTTT. Translation: CASSPGGAHSNQPQHF.